The T cell receptor beta chain described here comes from a study of blood T cells in healthy people across ages. The CDR3 runs 12 residues. In germline, CDR1 is ENHRY, CDR2 SYGVKD. The V end lost 4 bases, the J end lost 3 bases, and 6 bases lay between the germline ends. This clonotype was seen only once. For the second PCR, which ran for roughly 6 to 12 cycles, a sample-barcoded 5' primer and a J-beta primer mix were used. TCRdb fed the 5' RACE reads into MiXCR, producing one record per CDR3 protein. The repertoire has roughly 1,500,000 distinct CDR3 sequences, about 35% of them found once; the top ten carry approximately 10%.

Material: blood. This chain uses TRBV10-3 with TRBJ1-2, with D hard to call. This sequence originates from a woman under 40 in good health. DNA for the CDR3: TGTGCCATCAGTGCGAGTGACTATGGCTACACCTTC. Residues: CAISASDYGYTF.